These T cell receptor beta chains were read from a single sample in a study of blood T cell repertoires in COVID-19. Assay used: immunoSEQ multiplex PCR; TCRdb lists only in-frame clones, some missing. Of about 15,000 clones listed, more than 70% are singletons. Sequenced: peripheral blood. Receptor source: a human donor in a cohort sampled during active COVID-19. Each CDR3 is given without its conserved first and last residue. The order of the fields is V gene, J gene, CDR3 protein.

TRBV28	TRBJ1-5	ASSDRAGPQH
TRBV13	TRBJ2-1	ASSLGLGLAGANEQF
TRBV7-8	TRBJ2-1	ASSPLYPPNEQF
TRBV4-2	TRBJ2-1	ASSHGLNEQF
TRBV28	TRBJ2-7	ASSTEYEQY
TRBV3-1/TRBV3-2	TRBJ2-4	ASSLQPAGENIQY
TRBV24-1	TRBJ2-2	ATSDGGTGELF
TRBV2	TRBJ1-1	ASREREVSTEAF
TRBV7-6	TRBJ2-1	ASSHSLGGSSYNEQF
TRBV6-5	TRBJ1-5	ASSFRGESNQPQH
TRBV10-3	TRBJ2-5	AIRAGGETQY
TRBV27	TRBJ1-6	ASSTGGEGSPLH
TRBV28	TRBJ2-6	ASSHDSSGANVLT
TRBV28	TRBJ1-1	ASRDRGHRVDTEAF
TRBV15	TRBJ1-6	ATSSSGSSSPLH
TRBV24-1	TRBJ2-7	ATSEGSGNYEQY
TRBV11-3	TRBJ2-1	ASSLLAGVGNEQF
TRBV19	TRBJ1-6	ASDLAGGGSPLH
TRBV6-5	TRBJ2-5	ASTPGTSGSETQY
TRBV5-4	TRBJ2-3	ASSRPGLADRDTQY
TRBV5-4	TRBJ2-2	ASSLPGNRPGELF
TRBV30	TRBJ1-3	AWNRGHSGNTIY
TRBV3-1/TRBV3-2	TRBJ2-4	ASSQANIQY